These T cell receptor beta chains were read from a single sample in a study of blood T cell repertoires in COVID-19. The method was immunoSEQ multiplex PCR; TCRdb's version includes in-frame clones alone and lacks a portion of them. The repertoire includes about 300,000 clones, about 85% of them detected once, and 2% to 3% sits in the top ten. The sequenced material came from PBMCs or T cells enriched from blood (not recorded which). Every receptor here comes from a woman in her fifties or sixties who had recovered from COVID-19. CDR3s include the opening cysteine and the closing phenylalanine or tryptophan. Each record gives: D gene, clone size, V gene, J gene, CDR3 DNA, CDR3 protein. The D gene is left open where the match is weak. The size entry is marked missing in some rows and otherwise reads once, few, many or a size class.

>-|-|TRBV6-5|TRBJ2-3
TGTTCTACAGGGACTACCCGCAGGTATACGCAGTATTTT
CSTGTTRRYTQYF
>TRBD2|few|TRBV7-8|TRBJ2-1
TGTGCCAGCAGCTTAGGTAGCGGGGGACTCAATGAGCAGTTCTTC
CASSLGSGGLNEQFF
>TRBD2|-|TRBV27|TRBJ2-3
TGTGCCAGCAGTGCCGGACTAGCGGGAGACCCAGATACGCAGTATTTT
CASSAGLAGDPDTQYF
>-|-|TRBV19|TRBJ2-1
TGTGCCAGCTCTACCTTGGGAGAGGAGCAGTTCTTC
CASSTLGEEQFF
>-|-|TRBV11-2|TRBJ2-2
TGTGCCAGCAGCTTAGGTTTCCGGGCTAGCCCCGGGGAGCTGTTTTTT
CASSLGFRASPGELFF
>TRBD2|-|TRBV5-5|TRBJ2-1
TGTGCCAGCAGCTTGGGGGAACTAGCGGGAGGCTACAATGAGCAGTTCTTC
CASSLGELAGGYNEQFF
>TRBD2|-|TRBV4-2|TRBJ2-3
TGTGCCAGCAGCCAAGACCAAGCGGGAGGCACAGATACGCAGTATTTT
CASSQDQAGGTDTQYF
>-|once|TRBV29-1|TRBJ2-7
TGCAGCGTTGTGGACACCGCCCGTCGGGAGCAGTACTTC
CSVVDTARREQYF
>-|-|TRBV30|TRBJ1-1
TGTGCCTGGAGTGATTCGGACACTGAAGCTTTCTTT
CAWSDSDTEAFF
>-|few|TRBV11-2|TRBJ1-3
TGTGCCAGCAGCACCGGACAGATACGCGGAAACACCATATATTTT
CASSTGQIRGNTIYF
>TRBD1|-|TRBV5-6|TRBJ1-2
TGTGCCAGCAGCTTGGAGGTAGGGGGCTGGGACTATGGCTACACCTTC
CASSLEVGGWDYGYTF
>-|-|TRBV5-5|TRBJ1-1
TGTGCCAGCAGCTCACGTGATTCAGGGGTTAACACTGAAGCTTTCTTT
CASSSRDSGVNTEAFF
>-|-|TRBV5-4|TRBJ1-1
TGTGCCAGCAGCTTGGTGAGGGAAGGAACTGAAGCTTTCTTT
CASSLVREGTEAFF